The 18 T cell receptor beta chains below were found in one sample sequenced in a study of long-term antiretroviral therapy in people with HIV. Investigators performed immunoSEQ version v3.0 at survey level. Assay: immunoSEQ multiplex PCR; the TCRdb copy retains only in-frame clones and omits some. The repertoire includes around 30,000 clones, 87% of them detected once, and roughly 13% sits in the top ten. Sequencing was performed on unsorted PBMCs, taken 1.1 years after starting antiretroviral therapy. The receptors here all came from a man between 18 and 29 years old with HIV.

The chain couples TRBV4-1 to TRBJ2-1, with 11 bases matching TRBD2. Per germline, CDR1 MGHRA and CDR2 YSYEKL. The CDR3 totals 19 residues. J gave up 4 bases and V 4 bases, and 15 bases lay outside the gene matches. This CDR3 reads CASSLVQGLSSGRYNEQFF. In DNA form, the CDR3 reads TGCGCCAGCAGCCTGGTACAGGGCCTTTCTAGCGGGAGGTACAATGAGCAGTTCTTC.

The gene calls are TRBV7-6 and TRBJ1-5; D gene uncertain. Germline V gene sequence: CDR1 SGHVS, CDR2 FNYEAQ. This CDR3 is 17 amino acids long. Trimming took off 1 base at V and 5 bases at J, with 18 bases between the two ends. In DNA, the CDR3 is TGTGCCAGCAGCTTAGATGGCCGCCTAGGCCCACATCAGCCCCAGCATTTT. Protein product: CASSLDGRLGPHQPQHF. The whole variable domain, filled in from reference TRBV7-6 and TRBJ1-5, reads GAGVSQSPRYKVTKRGQDVALRCDPISGHVSLYWYRQALGQGPEFLTYFNYEAQQDKSGLPNDRFSAERPEGSISTLTIQRTEQRDSAMYRCASSLDGRLGPHQPQHFGDGTRLSIL.

With respect to this clone: Other DNA sequences in the sample encode the same CDR3. This rearrangement joins TRBV6-5 to TRBJ2-5, with a tentative D call TRBD2 (5 bases). The CDR3 is made up of 12 amino acids. V gave up 4 bases and J gave up 5 bases, with 8 bases separating them. Germline V gives CDR1 MNHEY, CDR2 SVGAGI. Here the CDR3 reads CASSSGDETQYF. For the CDR3, the DNA is TGTGCCAGCAGTTCCGGGGATGAGACCCAGTACTTC.

The J gene is TRBJ2-7, the V gene TRBV7-8; TRBD2 matches 8 bases. Germline V gene data show CDR1 as SGHVS and CDR2 as FQNEAQ. Unmatched junction bases numbered 4, after V lost 5 bases and J lost 1 base. CDR3 length equals 14 residues. The CDR3 sequence is CASSRGGLSYEQYF. CDR3 sequence (DNA): TGTGCCAGCAGCCGGGGGGGGCTGTCCTACGAGCAGTACTTC.

The rearrangement joins TRBV7-8 to TRBJ2-5; D is unclear. Per germline, CDR1 SGHVS and CDR2 FQNEAQ. This CDR3 spans 16 amino acids. V lost 3 bases and J lost 2, with 16 bases in between. CDR3 sequence: CASSLVRWTRQETQYF. CDR3 nucleotide sequence: TGTGCCAGCAGCTTGGTCAGGTGGACCCGACAAGAGACCCAGTACTTC.

V gene TRBV7-9 combines with J gene TRBJ2-1, with 9 positions matching TRBD2. Germline loops: CDR1 SEHNR, CDR2 FQNEAQ (reference sequence). The CDR3 length is 16 residues. Trimming cost V 0 bases and J 4 bases; bases outside gene matches: 4. CDR3 DNA: TGTGCCAGCAGCTTAGCCCTAGCGGGGTCGTACAATGAGCAGTTCTTC. It encodes CASSLALAGSYNEQFF.

This clone has more than one count but fewer than ten. This chain joins TRBV7-3 and TRBJ1-2; 7 bases line up with TRBD1. Per germline, CDR1 SGHTA and CDR2 FQGTGA. V trimming: 2 bases; J trimming: 5 bases; junction bases outside the gene matches: 5. This CDR3 is 14 amino acids long. Written as DNA, the CDR3 is TGTGCCAGCAGCTTAGCGGTACAGGGGTATGGCTACACCTTC. Translating gives CASSLAVQGYGYTF.

The V gene is TRBV6-1, the J gene TRBJ2-1; a possible D gene is TRBD1 (6 bases). The CDR3 consists of 15 residues. Trimming removed 3 bases at V and 2 bases at J, with 11 bases between. The germline V gene has CDR1 MNHNS and CDR2 SASEGT. CDR3 loop: CASSDRGIPYNEQFF. The DNA of the CDR3 is TGTGCCAGCAGTGATAGGGGGATCCCCTACAATGAGCAGTTCTTC.

The chain has TRBV7-2 and TRBJ2-1; D gene ambiguous. Per germline, CDR1 SGHTA and CDR2 FQGNSA. The ends were cut back, 9 bases at V and 3 bases at J, with 6 bases in the middle. The CDR3 has 11 residues. In nucleotides, the CDR3 is TGTGCCAGTACCGACTACAATGAGCAGTTCTTC. It specifies CASTDYNEQFF.

This CDR3 reads CASSPGGQGNTIYF. The CDR3 DNA is TGCGCCAGCAGCCCGGGGGGACAGGGAAACACCATATATTTT. V gene TRBV5-1 combines with J gene TRBJ1-3; 7 bases line up with TRBD1. V was clipped by 4 bases and J by 4 bases; unmatched bases: 5. The CDR3 is 14 amino acids. Germline loops: CDR1 SGHRS, CDR2 YFSETQ.

This chain links TRBV30 with TRBJ2-1, with 10 positions matching TRBD2. The CDR3 sequence is 15 residues long. V lost 0 bases and J lost 6; bases outside the gene matches: 5. Germline loops: CDR1 GTSNPN, CDR2 SVGIG (reference sequence). CDR3 loop: CAWSVVSGGTNEQFF. In nucleotides, the CDR3 is TGTGCCTGGAGTGTCGTTAGCGGGGGGACCAATGAGCAGTTCTTC.

The CDR3 coding sequence is TGTGCCTGGAGTTACGGTGGCCAGCCTGGAAACACCATATATTTT. The encoded protein is CAWSYGGQPGNTIYF. The genes are TRBV30 and TRBJ1-3; D not certain. The CDR3 is made up of 15 amino acids. The germline gives CDR1 GTSNPN, CDR2 SVGIG (reference sequence). The ends were cut back, 2 bases at V and 2 bases at J, with 13 bases in the middle.

This clone has a single count. This chain links TRBV9 with TRBJ2-2, with 10 bases identical to TRBD1. The CDR3 extends over 16 amino acids. The V gene's germline CDR1 is SGDLS and CDR2 YYNGEE. Trimming removed 3 bases from V and 6 bases from J; junction bases left unmatched: 8. The CDR3, as DNA: TGTGCCAGCAGCGGGCCCGGGACAGGGGTCCCCGGGGAGCTGTTTTTT. This translates into CASSGPGTGVPGELFF.

The CDR3 nucleotides are TGCGCCAGCAGCCGGGGGAACGATGAGCAGTTCTTC. It yields the protein CASSRGNDEQFF. V usage is TRBV4-1 and J usage is TRBJ2-1; perhaps D is TRBD1 or TRBD2 (5 bases each). The V gene's germline CDR1 is MGHRA and CDR2 YSYEKL. The CDR3 loop spans 12 amino acids. The V end was cut by 4 bases, the J end by 8 bases, with 9 bases between.

This clone has just one count. The chain uses TRBV29-1 and TRBJ2-3; TRBD1 or TRBD2 may be the D gene (5 bases each). This CDR3 contains 16 residues. Trimming took 3 bases from V and 2 from J, leaving 18 bases between them. The V gene's germline CDR1 is SQVTM and CDR2 ANQGSEA. The DNA for the CDR3 is TGCAGCGTTGAGGGTCGGGTTGGGACGAACACAGATACGCAGTATTTT. Its protein product is CSVEGRVGTNTDTQYF.

A single count supports this clone. The chain is built from TRBV5-6 and TRBJ2-5, with TRBD2 matching over 11 bases. Per the germline V gene, CDR1 is SGHDT and CDR2 is YYEEEE. This CDR3 contains 15 residues. Trimming took 1 base from V and 5 from J; bases not matched to a gene: 4. The CDR3 reads CASSLTSGSWETQYF. The CDR3 bases are TGTGCCAGCAGCTTGACTAGCGGGAGTTGGGAGACCCAGTACTTC.

The chain links TRBV15 to TRBJ2-1; 7 positions agree with TRBD2. In germline, CDR1 is LNHNV, CDR2 YYDKDF (reference sequence). The length of the CDR3 is 18 residues. V lost 8 bases and J lost 7; bases outside the gene matches: 23. The DNA for the CDR3 is TGTGCCACCCTTCCGCTCCAAACGGGAGGCCCTTTGTTGAATGAGCAGTTCTTC. Translating gives CATLPLQTGGPLLNEQFF.

The rearrangement links TRBV28 to TRBJ2-3; D might be TRBD1 (5 bases). V lost 10 bases and J 1 base, leaving 9 bases between the germline ends. The CDR3 is 12 residues long. Germline CDR1 reads MDHEN; CDR2 reads SYDVKM. Written as DNA, the CDR3 is TGTGCCACTGGCAGGGGCACAGATACGCAGTATTTT. This gives the protein CATGRGTDTQYF.